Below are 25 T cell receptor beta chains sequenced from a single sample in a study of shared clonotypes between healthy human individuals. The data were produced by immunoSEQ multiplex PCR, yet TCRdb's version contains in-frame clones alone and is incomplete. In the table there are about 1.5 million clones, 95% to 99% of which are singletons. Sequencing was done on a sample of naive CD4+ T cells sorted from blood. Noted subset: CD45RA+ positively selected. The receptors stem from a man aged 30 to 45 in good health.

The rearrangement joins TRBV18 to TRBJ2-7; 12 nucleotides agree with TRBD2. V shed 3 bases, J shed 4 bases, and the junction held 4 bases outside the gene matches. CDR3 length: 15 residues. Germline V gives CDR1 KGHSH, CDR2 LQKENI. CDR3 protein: CASSPRTSGVYEQYF. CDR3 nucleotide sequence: TGTGCCAGCTCACCGCGGACTAGCGGGGTATACGAGCAGTACTTC.

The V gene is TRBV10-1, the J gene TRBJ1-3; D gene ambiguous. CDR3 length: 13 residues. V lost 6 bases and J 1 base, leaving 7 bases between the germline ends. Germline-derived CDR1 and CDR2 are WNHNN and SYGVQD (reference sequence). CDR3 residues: CASSPGSGNTIYF. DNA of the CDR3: TGCGCCAGCAGCCCTGGGTCTGGAAACACCATATATTTT.

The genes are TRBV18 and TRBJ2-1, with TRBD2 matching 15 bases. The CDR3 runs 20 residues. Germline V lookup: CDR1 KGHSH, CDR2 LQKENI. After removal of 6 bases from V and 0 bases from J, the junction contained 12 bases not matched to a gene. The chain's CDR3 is CASSRPGTSGRQSSYNEQFF. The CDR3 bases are TGTGCCAGCTCCCGTCCAGGGACTAGCGGGAGGCAGAGCTCCTACAATGAGCAGTTCTTC.

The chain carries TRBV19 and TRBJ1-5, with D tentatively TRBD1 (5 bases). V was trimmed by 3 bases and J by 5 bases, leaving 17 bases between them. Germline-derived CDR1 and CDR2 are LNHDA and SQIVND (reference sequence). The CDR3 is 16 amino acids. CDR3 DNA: TGTGCCAGTAGTATTCGGCAGGGCAGTGGAGATCAGCCCCAGCATTTT. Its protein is CASSIRQGSGDQPQHF.

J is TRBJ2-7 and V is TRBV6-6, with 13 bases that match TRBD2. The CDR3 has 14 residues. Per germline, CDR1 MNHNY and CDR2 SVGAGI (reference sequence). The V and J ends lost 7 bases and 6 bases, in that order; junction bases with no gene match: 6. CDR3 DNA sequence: TGTGCCAGCAACCCACTAGCGGGAGGGTCCGAGCAGTACTTC. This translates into CASNPLAGGSEQYF.

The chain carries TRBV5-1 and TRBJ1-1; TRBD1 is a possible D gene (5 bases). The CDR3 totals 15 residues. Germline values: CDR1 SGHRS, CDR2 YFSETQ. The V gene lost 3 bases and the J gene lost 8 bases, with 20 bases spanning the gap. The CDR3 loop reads CASSSFGEPGTEAFF. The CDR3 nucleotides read TGCGCCAGCAGCTCTTTCGGGGAGCCCGGGACGGAAGCTTTCTTT. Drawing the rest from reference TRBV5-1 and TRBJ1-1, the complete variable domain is KAGVTQTPRYLIKTRGQQVTLSCSPISGHRSVSWYQQTPGQGLQFLFEYFSETQRNKGNFPGRFSGRQFSNSRSEMNVSTLELGDSALYLCASSSFGEPGTEAFFGQGTRLTVV.

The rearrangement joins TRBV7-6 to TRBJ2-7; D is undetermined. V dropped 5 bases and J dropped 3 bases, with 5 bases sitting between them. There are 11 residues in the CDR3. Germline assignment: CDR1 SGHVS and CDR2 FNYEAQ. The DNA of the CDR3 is TGTGCCAGCAGCCCACGCTACGAGCAGTACTTC. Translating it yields CASSPRYEQYF. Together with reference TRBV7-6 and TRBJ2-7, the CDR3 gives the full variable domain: GAGVSQSPRYKVTKRGQDVALRCDPISGHVSLYWYRQALGQGPEFLTYFNYEAQQDKSGLPNDRFSAERPEGSISTLTIQRTEQRDSAMYRCASSPRYEQYFGPGTRLTVT.

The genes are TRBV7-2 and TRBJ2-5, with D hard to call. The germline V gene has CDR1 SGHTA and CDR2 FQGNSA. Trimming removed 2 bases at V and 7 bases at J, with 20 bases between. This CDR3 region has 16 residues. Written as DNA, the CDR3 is TGTGCCAGCAGCTTAACCTGGGCTATTCGTGTCGGGACCCAGTACTTC. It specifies CASSLTWAIRVGTQYF.

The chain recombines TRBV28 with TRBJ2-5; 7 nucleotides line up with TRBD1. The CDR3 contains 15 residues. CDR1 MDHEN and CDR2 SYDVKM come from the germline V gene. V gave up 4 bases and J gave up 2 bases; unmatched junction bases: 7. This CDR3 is CASSSSGTAQETQYF. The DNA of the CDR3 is TGTGCCAGCAGTTCGTCCGGGACAGCACAAGAGACCCAGTACTTC.

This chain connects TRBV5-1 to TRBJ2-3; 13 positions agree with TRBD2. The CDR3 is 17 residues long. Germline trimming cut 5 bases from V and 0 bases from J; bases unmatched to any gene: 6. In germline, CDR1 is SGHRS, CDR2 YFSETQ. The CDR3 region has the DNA TGCGCCAGCAGGCCGGGACTAGCGGGGATTAGCACAGATACGCAGTATTTT. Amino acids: CASRPGLAGISTDTQYF.

CDR3 in amino acids: CASSPHRGRPTDTQYF. The CDR3 coding sequence is TGTGCCAGCAGCCCACACAGAGGGAGGCCCACAGATACGCAGTATTTT. The chain has TRBV11-3 and TRBJ2-3; D is possibly TRBD2 (6 bases). The V end lost 5 bases, the J end lost 2 bases, and 17 bases lay between the germline ends. CDR1 and CDR2 (germline): SGHNT, YENEEA. The CDR3 runs to 16 residues.

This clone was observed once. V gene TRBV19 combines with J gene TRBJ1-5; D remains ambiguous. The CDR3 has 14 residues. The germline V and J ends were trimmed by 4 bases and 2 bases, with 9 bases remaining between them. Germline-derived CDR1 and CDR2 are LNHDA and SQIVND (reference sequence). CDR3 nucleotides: TGTGCCAGTAGTAAGACTTGGGGCAATCAGCCCCAGCATTTT. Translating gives CASSKTWGNQPQHF.

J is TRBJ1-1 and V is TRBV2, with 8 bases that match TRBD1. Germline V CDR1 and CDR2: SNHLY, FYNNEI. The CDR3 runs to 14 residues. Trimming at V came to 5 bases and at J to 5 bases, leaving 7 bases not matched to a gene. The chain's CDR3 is CASSKQGEGTEAFF. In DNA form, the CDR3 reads TGTGCCAGCAGTAAACAGGGGGAGGGAACTGAAGCTTTCTTT.

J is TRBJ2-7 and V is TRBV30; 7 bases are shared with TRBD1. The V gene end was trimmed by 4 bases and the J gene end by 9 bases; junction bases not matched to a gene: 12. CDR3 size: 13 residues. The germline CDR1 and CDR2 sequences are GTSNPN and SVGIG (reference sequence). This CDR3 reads CAWKEGASGVQYF. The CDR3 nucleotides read TGTGCCTGGAAAGAGGGGGCGTCCGGAGTGCAGTACTTC. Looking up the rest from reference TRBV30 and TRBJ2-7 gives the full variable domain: SQTIHQWPATLVQPVGSPLSLECTVEGTSNPNLYWYRQAAGRGLQLLFYSVGIGQISSEVPQNLSASRPQDRQFILSSKKLLLSDSGFYLCAWKEGASGVQYFGPGTRLTVT.

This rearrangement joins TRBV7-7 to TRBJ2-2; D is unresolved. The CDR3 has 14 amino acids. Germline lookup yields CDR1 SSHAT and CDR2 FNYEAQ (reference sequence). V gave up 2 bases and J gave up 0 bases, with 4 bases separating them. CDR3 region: CASSLMSNTGELFF. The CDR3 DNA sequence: TGTGCCAGCAGCTTAATGTCGAACACCGGGGAGCTGTTTTTT.

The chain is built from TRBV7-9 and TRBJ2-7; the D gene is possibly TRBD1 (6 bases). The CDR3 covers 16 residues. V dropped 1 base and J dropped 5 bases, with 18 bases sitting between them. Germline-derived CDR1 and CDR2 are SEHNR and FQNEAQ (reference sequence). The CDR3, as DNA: TGTGCCAGCAGCTTAGGGTCGACAGGATATGGAGACGAGCAGTACTTC. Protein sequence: CASSLGSTGYGDEQYF.

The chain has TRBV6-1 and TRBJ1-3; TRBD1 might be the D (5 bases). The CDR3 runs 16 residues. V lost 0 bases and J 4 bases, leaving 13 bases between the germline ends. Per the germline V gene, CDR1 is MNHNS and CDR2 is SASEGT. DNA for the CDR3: TGTGCCAGCAGTGAAGCGTGGGATGACAGCGGAAACACCATATATTTT. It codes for CASSEAWDDSGNTIYF.

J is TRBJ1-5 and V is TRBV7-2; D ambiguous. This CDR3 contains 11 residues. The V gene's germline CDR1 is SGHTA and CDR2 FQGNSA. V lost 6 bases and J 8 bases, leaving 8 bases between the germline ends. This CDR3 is CASRWSKPQHF. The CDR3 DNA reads TGTGCCAGCAGATGGAGTAAGCCCCAGCATTTT.

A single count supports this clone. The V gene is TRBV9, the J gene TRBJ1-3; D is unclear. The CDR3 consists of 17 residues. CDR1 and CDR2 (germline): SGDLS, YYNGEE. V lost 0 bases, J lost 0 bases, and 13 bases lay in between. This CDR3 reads CASSVASMQSSGNTIYF. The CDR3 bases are TGTGCCAGCAGCGTAGCTTCCATGCAGAGCTCTGGAAACACCATATATTTT.

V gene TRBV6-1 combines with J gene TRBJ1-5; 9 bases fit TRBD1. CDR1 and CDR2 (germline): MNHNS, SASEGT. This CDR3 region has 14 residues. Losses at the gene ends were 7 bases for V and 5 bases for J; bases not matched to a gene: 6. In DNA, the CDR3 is TGTGCCAGCATATGGACAGGGGCAGATCAGCCCCAGCATTTT. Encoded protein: CASIWTGADQPQHF.

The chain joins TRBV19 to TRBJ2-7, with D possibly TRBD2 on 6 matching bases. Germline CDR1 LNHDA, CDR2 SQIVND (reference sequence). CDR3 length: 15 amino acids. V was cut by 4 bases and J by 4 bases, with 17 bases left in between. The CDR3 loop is CASSSSAGSFYEQYF. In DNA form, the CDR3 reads TGTGCCAGTAGTAGCTCGGCGGGGTCGTTTTACGAGCAGTACTTC.

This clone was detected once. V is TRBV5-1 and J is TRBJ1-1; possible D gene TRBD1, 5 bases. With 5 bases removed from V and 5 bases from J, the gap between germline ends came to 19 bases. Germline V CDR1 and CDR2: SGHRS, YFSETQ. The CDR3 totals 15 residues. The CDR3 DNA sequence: TGCGCCAGCAGTCACGGCAGGGCTGTGTCGACTGAAGCTTTCTTT. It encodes CASSHGRAVSTEAFF.

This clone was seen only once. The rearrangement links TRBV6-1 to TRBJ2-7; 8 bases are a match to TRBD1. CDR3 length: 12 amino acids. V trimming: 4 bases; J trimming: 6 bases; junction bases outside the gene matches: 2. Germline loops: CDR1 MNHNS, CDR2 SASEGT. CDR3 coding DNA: TGTGCCAGCAGTGGGACAGGGATCGAGCAGTACTTC. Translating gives CASSGTGIEQYF.

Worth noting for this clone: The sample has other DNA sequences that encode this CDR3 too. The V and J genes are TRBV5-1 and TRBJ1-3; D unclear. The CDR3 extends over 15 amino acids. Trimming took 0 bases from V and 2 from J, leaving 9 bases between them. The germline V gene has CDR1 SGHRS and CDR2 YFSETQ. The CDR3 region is CASSLAGVAGNTIYF. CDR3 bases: TGCGCCAGCAGCTTGGCCGGTGTAGCTGGAAACACCATATATTTT.

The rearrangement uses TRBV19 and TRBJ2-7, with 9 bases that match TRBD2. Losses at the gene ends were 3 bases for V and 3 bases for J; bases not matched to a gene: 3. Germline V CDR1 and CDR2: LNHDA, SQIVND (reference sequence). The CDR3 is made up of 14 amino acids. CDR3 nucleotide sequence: TGTGCCAGTAGTATGACTAGCGGACACTACGAGCAGTACTTC. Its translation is CASSMTSGHYEQYF.